Listed below are T cell receptor beta chains from one sample, sequenced in a study of tumor-infiltrating lymphocytes in primary liver carcinoma. TCRdb independently ran MiXCR on the multiplex PCR reads; one entry per CDR3 protein. The data contain about 30,000 distinct CDR3 sequences, approximately 76% of them singletons. Sequenced sample: liver tumor tissue from sampling region 3. These receptors were collected from a woman in her twenties or thirties with primary liver carcinoma and hepatitis B virus infection. Both conserved end residues are part of each CDR3. Fields, in order: CDR3 protein, CDR3 length, D gene, V gene, J gene. A D gene is named only where the DNA matches it firmly.

CDR3aa: CASSARQWGDTQYF; len: 14; d_gene: NA; v_gene: TRBV11-2; j_gene: TRBJ2-3
CDR3aa: CASRYTGGRGEASF; len: 14; d_gene: TRBD1; v_gene: TRBV11-2; j_gene: TRBJ1-1
CDR3aa: CASSYQTGPRRTGTQYF; len: 17; d_gene: NA; v_gene: TRBV6-6; j_gene: TRBJ2-3
CDR3aa: CVSSLSGTSGLEQFF; len: 15; d_gene: TRBD2; v_gene: TRBV12-3/TRBV12-4; j_gene: TRBJ2-1
CDR3aa: CVSGRSGNNIYF; len: 12; d_gene: NA; v_gene: TRBV12-3/TRBV12-4; j_gene: TRBJ1-3
CDR3aa: CPSSTYPGSEEIQYF; len: 15; d_gene: NA; v_gene: TRBV12-3/TRBV12-4; j_gene: TRBJ2-5
CDR3aa: CASRSRDSAHQETRYF; len: 16; d_gene: NA; v_gene: TRBV11-2; j_gene: TRBJ2-5
CDR3aa: CNLETGRGVRETEYF; len: 15; d_gene: NA; v_gene: TRBV29-1; j_gene: TRBJ2-5
CDR3aa: CVSSTYPGSEETQYF; len: 15; d_gene: NA; v_gene: TRBV12-3/TRBV12-4; j_gene: TRBJ2-5
CDR3aa: CASSPRTGLSGKLFF; len: 15; d_gene: NA; v_gene: TRBV6-5; j_gene: TRBJ2-2
CDR3aa: CAGTLSVTNEQFF; len: 13; d_gene: NA; v_gene: TRBV11-2; j_gene: TRBJ2-1
CDR3aa: CASSSRGARTIGNDQFF; len: 17; d_gene: NA; v_gene: TRBV11-3; j_gene: TRBJ2-1
CDR3aa: CASSLGPQAQASRSLLHF; len: 18; d_gene: NA; v_gene: TRBV7-8; j_gene: TRBJ1-6
CDR3aa: CASSLVSAGELFF; len: 13; d_gene: NA; v_gene: TRBV7-2; j_gene: TRBJ2-2
CDR3aa: CASTGFGDSSYKQYF; len: 15; d_gene: NA; v_gene: TRBV13; j_gene: TRBJ2-7